The clone carrying this TCR beta chain was picked up many times. The antigen remains unidentified. Arm-PCR of CDR3 regions and iRepertoire HTBI primers were used to build TCR beta libraries. TCRdb re-called the multiplex PCR reads through MiXCR, storing one row per CDR3 protein. The data contain roughly 500,000 distinct CDR3 sequences, more than 10% of them seen just once; the ten biggest clones take up over 7%. These data come from a study of regulatory T cells in long-lasting Graves disease. Study-level results: Whereas new patients shared about a thousand public clonotypes, persistent patients shared more, at 2,500 to 3,500.

The sample's time point: newly diagnosed GD, antithyroid drugs for less than 3 months. The TCR library was made from RNA extracted from PBMCs. The data also belong to a second study, concerning T cells in Graves' hyperthyroidism and ophthalmopathy. That source notes: Diagnoses were made from clinical symptoms, serum measures (thyroxine and TRAb), thyroid ultrasound and orbital computed tomography. From stable hyperthyroidism, ophthalmopathy was set apart by a 13 V-J model.

Source: peripheral blood mononuclear cells (PBMCs), taken at new diagnosis, from a patient treated with antithyroid drugs. This sequence was found in a woman aged 25-40 years with Graves disease.

CDR3 in amino acids: CASSPTGGVNQPQHF. Here the CDR3 DNA reads TGTGCCAGCAGCCCCACAGGGGGCGTTAATCAGCCCCAGCATTTT. The chain combines TRBV7-9 with TRBJ1-5; 9 bases are shared with TRBD1. CDR1 and CDR2 from the germline V gene are SEHNR and FQNEAQ (reference sequence). This CDR3 region has 15 residues. With V trimmed by 5 bases and J by 4 bases, 6 bases remained unmatched.